At least ten counts were recorded for the clone carrying this T cell receptor (beta chain). V gave up 5 bases and J gave up 4 bases; unmatched junction bases: 6. The CDR3 totals 14 residues. Germline assignment: CDR1 SGDLS and CDR2 YYNGEE. The source of the sample is a study of CD8 T cells in ankylosing spondylitis. TCRdb reprocessed the 5' RACE reads via MiXCR and lists one record per CDR3 protein. This table has 35,000 or so distinct CDR3 sequences, approximately 6% appearing once. This chain links TRBV9 with TRBJ2-3, with 8 bases aligning to TRBD2. Sequencing was performed on blood, either unsorted or a sorted T cell fraction (not recorded which). This TCR was recovered from a male donor with ankylosing spondylitis or in good health (not recorded which). The DNA of the CDR3 is TGTGCCAGCAGTCCGGGGGGGCTGGCAGATACGCAGTATTTT. Residues: CASSPGGLADTQYF.